These 14 T cell receptor beta chains came from one sample sequenced in a study of human T cells and chemical hapten exposure. TCRdb used MiXCR to reprocess the RACE reads, holding one entry per CDR3 protein. The data show roughly 39,000 distinct CDR3 sequences, approximately 11% seen once. Time point in this sample: patch test 3, about 24 weeks after DPC sensitization. The treatment denotes: therapeutic diphenylcyclopropenone sensitization with weekly scalp DPC. Someone pulled total RNA out of unfractionated whole blood. The sample here was whole blood, taken in connection with sensitization to the hapten diphenylcyclopropenone (DPC). The origin of the receptors is a woman in her thirties or forties with alopecia areata. Some clones in this sample may be carry-over from other donors' samples.

This clonotype was counted at least ten times. The chain is built from TRBV11-2 and TRBJ1-3; D gene ambiguous. V dropped 5 bases and J dropped 0 bases, with 11 bases sitting between them. Germline V lookup: CDR1 SGHAT, CDR2 FQNNGV. The CDR3 length is 15 residues. CDR3 nucleotides: TGTGCCAGCAGCATAACTTTGAGCTCTGGAAACACCATATATTTT. This encodes CASSITLSSGNTIYF.

This clonotype was recorded a few times. The CDR3 sequence: CASSFDNQPQHF. CDR3 coding DNA: TGTGCCAGCAGTTTCGACAATCAGCCCCAGCATTTT. V is TRBV28 and J is TRBJ1-5; no clear D gene. The CDR3 extends over 12 amino acids. CDR1 MDHEN and CDR2 SYDVKM come from the germline V gene. V lost 3 bases to trimming and J lost 3 bases, with 3 bases between them.

This clonotype was seen many times. The gene calls are TRBV5-5 and TRBJ2-1, with D perhaps TRBD2 (5 bases). This CDR3 is 16 amino acids long. Germline CDR1 is SGHKS and CDR2 is YYEKEE (reference sequence). Trimming pared 4 bases from V and 0 bases from J, leaving 14 bases between. CDR3 DNA: TGTGCCAGCAGCCAATCGTGGGAGATCTCCTACAATGAGCAGTTCTTC. This encodes CASSQSWEISYNEQFF.

The chain couples TRBV24-1 to TRBJ2-3; 9 positions agree with TRBD1. This CDR3 is 15 amino acids long. Germline trimming cut 4 bases from V and 3 bases from J; bases unmatched to any gene: 4. The germline CDR1 and CDR2 sequences are KGHDR and SFDVKD. The CDR3 region is CATSDWTGETDTQYF. The CDR3 nucleotides read TGTGCCACCAGTGACTGGACAGGGGAAACAGATACGCAGTATTTT.

This clonotype was seen many times. The rearrangement joins TRBV29-1 to TRBJ1-1; D gene uncertain. The V end lost 2 bases, the J end lost 1 base, and 11 bases lay between the germline ends. The CDR3 has 14 amino acids. The germline CDR1 and CDR2 sequences are SQVTM and ANQGSEA. CDR3 sequence reads: CSVEITERNTEAFF. The DNA for the CDR3 is TGCAGCGTTGAAATTACAGAGAGGAACACTGAAGCTTTCTTT.

V and J are TRBV5-1 and TRBJ2-7; D possibly uses TRBD1 or TRBD2 (5 bases each). V gave up 0 bases and J gave up 0 bases, with 16 bases separating them. This CDR3 spans 17 amino acids. The germline V gene encodes CDR1 SGHRS and CDR2 YFSETQ. CDR3 nucleotide sequence: TGCGCCAGCAGCTTGGCCGGAACCGGGACCCCCTCCTACGAGCAGTACTTC. Translation gives CASSLAGTGTPSYEQYF. Full variable domain (missing parts from reference TRBV5-1 and TRBJ2-7): KAGVTQTPRYLIKTRGQQVTLSCSPISGHRSVSWYQQTPGQGLQFLFEYFSETQRNKGNFPGRFSGRQFSNSRSEMNVSTLELGDSALYLCASSLAGTGTPSYEQYFGPGTRLTVT.

In this sample, this clonotype turned up many times. J is TRBJ2-7 and V is TRBV20-1, with TRBD2 identical over 9 bases. Germline V gene lookup returns CDR1 DFQATT and CDR2 SNEGSKA (reference sequence). V was pared by 6 bases and J by 5 bases, with 8 bases of the junction left unmatched. CDR3 length: 13 residues. This CDR3 reads CSAAGGIGDEQYF. The CDR3, as DNA: TGCAGTGCAGCGGGGGGCATAGGGGACGAGCAGTACTTC.

This clonotype came up many times. The chain recombines TRBV29-1 with TRBJ2-7; 7 bases are a match to TRBD1. Germline V gives CDR1 SQVTM, CDR2 ANQGSEA. J was trimmed by 0 bases and V by 1 base; bases with no gene match: 6. The CDR3 spans 15 residues. The DNA of the CDR3 is TGCAGCGTTGAAGCCCCGGACAGGAGCTCCTACGAGCAGTACTTC. Translating gives CSVEAPDRSSYEQYF.

There are a few counts of this clonotype. This sequence joins TRBV29-1 and TRBJ1-2; TRBD1 matches at 12 bases. The germline gives CDR1 SQVTM, CDR2 ANQGSEA. The CDR3 length is 15 residues. The V segment lost 5 bases and the J segment 4 bases; nucleotides outside the gene matches: 8. The CDR3 is CSVRDRGLLLYGYTF. The CDR3 DNA reads as TGCAGCGTTCGGGACAGGGGGCTCCTCCTCTATGGCTACACCTTC.

This clonotype was observed at least ten times. V is TRBV2 and J is TRBJ1-4; a weak D match, TRBD1 (5 bases). Germline CDR1 SNHLY, CDR2 FYNNEI. Trimming took off 6 bases at V and 10 bases at J, with 12 bases between the two ends. The CDR3 extends over 12 amino acids. CDR3 region: CASSYGGGKLFF. The CDR3 nucleotides are TGTGCCAGCAGCTACGGCGGGGGAAAACTGTTTTTT.

This clonotype came up many times. The V and J genes are TRBV7-9 and TRBJ2-3; D unclear. Per germline, CDR1 SEHNR and CDR2 FQNEAQ (reference sequence). With 1 base removed from V and 6 bases from J, the gap between germline ends came to 5 bases. The CDR3 spans 12 residues. The CDR3 region has the DNA TGTGCCAGCAGCTTAGAATGGGATACGCAGTATTTT. Translated, it gives CASSLEWDTQYF.

This clonotype was observed at least ten times. J is TRBJ1-4 and V is TRBV11-2, with D perhaps matching TRBD1 (5 bases). Germline V gives CDR1 SGHAT, CDR2 FQNNGV. Trimming removed 6 bases from V and 1 base from J, with 15 bases in between. This CDR3 comprises 16 residues. CDR3 amino acids: CASSYRPGGTNEKLFF. The CDR3 region has the DNA TGTGCCAGCAGTTACCGTCCCGGGGGAACTAATGAAAAACTGTTTTTT. The whole variable domain, remainder taken from reference TRBV11-2 and TRBJ1-4, is EAGVAQSPRYKIIEKRQSVAFWCNPISGHATLYWYQQILGQGPKLLIQFQNNGVVDDSQLPKDRFSAERLKGVDSTLKIQPAKLEDSAVYLCASSYRPGGTNEKLFFGSGTQLSVL.

This clonotype showed up many times. The chain is built from TRBV28 and TRBJ2-2; D remains ambiguous. The V end was cut by 2 bases, the J end by 7 bases, with 5 bases between. Germline V gene sequence: CDR1 MDHEN, CDR2 SYDVKM. The CDR3 runs 12 residues. CDR3 nucleotides: TGTGCCAGCAGTTTAAAGGTCGGGGAGCTGTTTTTT. This codes for CASSLKVGELFF.

The chain combines TRBV24-1 with TRBJ1-1, with D possibly TRBD1 on 5 matching bases. Germline CDR1 reads KGHDR; CDR2 reads SFDVKD. The CDR3 consists of 14 residues. V dropped 9 bases and J dropped 1 base, with 14 bases sitting between them. CDR3 sequence reads: CATAPAGQNTEAFF. In DNA form, the CDR3 reads TGTGCCACCGCCCCCGCAGGGCAGAACACTGAAGCTTTCTTT.